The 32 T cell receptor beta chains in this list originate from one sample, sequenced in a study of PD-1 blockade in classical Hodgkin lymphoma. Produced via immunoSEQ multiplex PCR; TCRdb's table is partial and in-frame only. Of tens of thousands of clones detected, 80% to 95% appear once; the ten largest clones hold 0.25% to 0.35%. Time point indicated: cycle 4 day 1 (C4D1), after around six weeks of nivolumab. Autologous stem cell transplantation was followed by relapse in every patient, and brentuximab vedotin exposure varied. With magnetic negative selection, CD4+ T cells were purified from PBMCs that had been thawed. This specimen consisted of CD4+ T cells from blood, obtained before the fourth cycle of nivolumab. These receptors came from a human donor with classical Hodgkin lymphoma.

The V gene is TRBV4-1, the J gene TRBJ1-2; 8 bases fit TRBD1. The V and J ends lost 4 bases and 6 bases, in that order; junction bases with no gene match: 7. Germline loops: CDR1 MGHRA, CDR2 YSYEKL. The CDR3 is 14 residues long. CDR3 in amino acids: CASSLWTGWDGYTF. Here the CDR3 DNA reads TGCGCCAGCAGCCTCTGGACAGGGTGGGATGGCTACACCTTC.

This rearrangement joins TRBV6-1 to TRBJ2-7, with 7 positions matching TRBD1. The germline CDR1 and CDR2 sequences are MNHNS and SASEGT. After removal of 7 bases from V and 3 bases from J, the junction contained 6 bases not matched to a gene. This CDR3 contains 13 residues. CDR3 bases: TGTGCCAGCAACCTCGGGACAGTCTACGAGCAGTACTTC. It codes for CASNLGTVYEQYF.

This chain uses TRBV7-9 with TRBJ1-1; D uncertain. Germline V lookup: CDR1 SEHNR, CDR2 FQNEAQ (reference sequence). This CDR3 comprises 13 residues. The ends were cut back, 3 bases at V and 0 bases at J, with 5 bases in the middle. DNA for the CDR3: TGTGCCAGCAGCTTTGAGATGAACACTGAAGCTTTCTTT. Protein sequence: CASSFEMNTEAFF.

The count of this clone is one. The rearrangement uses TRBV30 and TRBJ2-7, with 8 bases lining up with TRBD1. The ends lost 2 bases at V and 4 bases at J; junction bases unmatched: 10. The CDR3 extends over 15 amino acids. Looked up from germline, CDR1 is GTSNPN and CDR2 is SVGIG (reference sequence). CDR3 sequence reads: CAWSPSGGRVYEQYF. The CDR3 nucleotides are TGTGCCTGGAGTCCCTCAGGGGGCCGAGTTTACGAGCAGTACTTC.

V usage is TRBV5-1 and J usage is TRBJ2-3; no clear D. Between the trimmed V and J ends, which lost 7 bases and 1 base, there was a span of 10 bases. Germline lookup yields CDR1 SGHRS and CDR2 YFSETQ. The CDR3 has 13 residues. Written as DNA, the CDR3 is TGCGCCAGCGGACCAAGCGGCACAGATACGCAGTATTTT. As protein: CASGPSGTDTQYF. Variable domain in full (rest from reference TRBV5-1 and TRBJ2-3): KAGVTQTPRYLIKTRGQQVTLSCSPISGHRSVSWYQQTPGQGLQFLFEYFSETQRNKGNFPGRFSGRQFSNSRSEMNVSTLELGDSALYLCASGPSGTDTQYFGPGTRLTVL.

The CDR3 DNA sequence: TGTGCCAGCAGCGTACTCCAGGGGCCTAGCTCTGGAAACACCATATATTTT. Protein: CASSVLQGPSSGNTIYF. This chain connects TRBV9 to TRBJ1-3; weak D call: TRBD1 (6 bases). V was clipped by 1 base and J by 0 bases, with 14 bases between them. This CDR3 comprises 17 residues. Germline loops: CDR1 SGDLS, CDR2 YYNGEE.

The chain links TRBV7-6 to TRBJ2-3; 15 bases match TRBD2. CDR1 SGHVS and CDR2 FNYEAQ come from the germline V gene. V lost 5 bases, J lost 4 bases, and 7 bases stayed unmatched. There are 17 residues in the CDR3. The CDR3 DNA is TGTGCCAGCAGCCAAAGGACTAGCGGGAGGGCGTCAGATACGCAGTATTTT. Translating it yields CASSQRTSGRASDTQYF.

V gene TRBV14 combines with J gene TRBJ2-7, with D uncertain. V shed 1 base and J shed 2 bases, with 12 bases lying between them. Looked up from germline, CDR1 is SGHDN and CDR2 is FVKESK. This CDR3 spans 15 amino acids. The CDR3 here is CASSQAGPGTYEQYF. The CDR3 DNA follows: TGTGCCAGCAGCCAAGCAGGTCCAGGAACCTACGAGCAGTACTTC.

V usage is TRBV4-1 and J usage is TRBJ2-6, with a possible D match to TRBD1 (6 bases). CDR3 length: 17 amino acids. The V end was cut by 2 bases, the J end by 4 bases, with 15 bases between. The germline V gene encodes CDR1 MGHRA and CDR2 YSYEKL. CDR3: CASSQITGNSGANVLTF. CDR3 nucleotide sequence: TGCGCCAGCAGCCAAATAACAGGGAACTCCGGGGCCAACGTCCTGACTTTC.

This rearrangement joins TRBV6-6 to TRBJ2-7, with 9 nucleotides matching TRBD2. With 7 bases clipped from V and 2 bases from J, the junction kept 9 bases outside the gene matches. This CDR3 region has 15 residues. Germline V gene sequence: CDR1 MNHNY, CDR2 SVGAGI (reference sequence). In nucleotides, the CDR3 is TGTGCCAGCAACCCCTCGCTAGCGGGGCCCTACGAGCAGTACTTC. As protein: CASNPSLAGPYEQYF.

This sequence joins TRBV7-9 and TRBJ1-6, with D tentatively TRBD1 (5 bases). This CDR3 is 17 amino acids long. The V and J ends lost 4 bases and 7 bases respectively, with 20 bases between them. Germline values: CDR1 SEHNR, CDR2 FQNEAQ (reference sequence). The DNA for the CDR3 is TGTGCCAGCAGCTATACCACCCGGGGGGGAGTAAATTCACCCCTCCACTTT. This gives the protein CASSYTTRGGVNSPLHF. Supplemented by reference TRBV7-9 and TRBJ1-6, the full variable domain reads DTGVSQNPRHKITKRGQNVTFRCDPISEHNRLYWYRQTLGQGPEFLTYFQNEAQLEKSRLLSDRFSAERPKGSFSTLEIQRTEQGDSAMYLCASSYTTRGGVNSPLHFGNGTRLTVT.

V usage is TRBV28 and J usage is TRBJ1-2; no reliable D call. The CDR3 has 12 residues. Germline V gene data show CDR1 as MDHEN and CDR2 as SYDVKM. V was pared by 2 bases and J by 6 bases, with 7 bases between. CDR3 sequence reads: CASSLQEDGYTF. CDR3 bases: TGTGCCAGCAGTTTACAGGAGGATGGCTACACCTTC.

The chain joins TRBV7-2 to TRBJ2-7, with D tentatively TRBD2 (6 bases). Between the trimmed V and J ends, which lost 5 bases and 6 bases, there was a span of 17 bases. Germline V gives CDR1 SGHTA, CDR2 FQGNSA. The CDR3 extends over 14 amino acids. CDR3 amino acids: CASSPGTLTSEQYF. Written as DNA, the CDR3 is TGTGCCAGCAGCCCGGGGACTTTAACTTCCGAGCAGTACTTC.

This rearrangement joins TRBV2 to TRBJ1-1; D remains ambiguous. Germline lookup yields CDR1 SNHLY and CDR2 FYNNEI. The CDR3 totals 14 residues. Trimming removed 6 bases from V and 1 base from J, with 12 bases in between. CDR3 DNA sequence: TGTGCCAGCAGACCTATCGTAGGGAACACTGAAGCTTTCTTT. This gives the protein CASRPIVGNTEAFF.

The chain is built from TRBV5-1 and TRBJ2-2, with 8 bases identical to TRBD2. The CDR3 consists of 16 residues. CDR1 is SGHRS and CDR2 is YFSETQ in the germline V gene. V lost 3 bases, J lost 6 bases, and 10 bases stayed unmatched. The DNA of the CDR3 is TGCGCCAGCAGCTCTGGACTAGCCGATATCTCCGGGGAGCTGTTTTTT. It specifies CASSSGLADISGELFF.

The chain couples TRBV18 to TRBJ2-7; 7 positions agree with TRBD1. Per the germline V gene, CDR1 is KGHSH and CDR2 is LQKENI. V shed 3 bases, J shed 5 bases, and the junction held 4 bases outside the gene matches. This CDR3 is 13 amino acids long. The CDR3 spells CASSPSGTDEQYF. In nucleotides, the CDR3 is TGTGCCAGCTCACCCTCCGGGACAGACGAGCAGTACTTC.

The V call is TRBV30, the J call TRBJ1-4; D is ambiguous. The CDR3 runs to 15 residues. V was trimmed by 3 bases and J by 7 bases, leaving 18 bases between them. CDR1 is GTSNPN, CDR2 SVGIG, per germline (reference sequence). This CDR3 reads CAWSQNPLRGEKLFF. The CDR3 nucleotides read TGTGCCTGGAGCCAGAATCCACTACGGGGTGAAAAACTGTTTTTT.

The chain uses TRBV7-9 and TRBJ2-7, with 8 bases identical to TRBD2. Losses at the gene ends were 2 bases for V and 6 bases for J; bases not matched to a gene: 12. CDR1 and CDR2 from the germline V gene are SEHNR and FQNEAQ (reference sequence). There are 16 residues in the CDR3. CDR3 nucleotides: TGTGCCAGCAGCTTATCGGGTCTAGCGGGCCGTTCCGAGCAGTACTTC. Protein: CASSLSGLAGRSEQYF.

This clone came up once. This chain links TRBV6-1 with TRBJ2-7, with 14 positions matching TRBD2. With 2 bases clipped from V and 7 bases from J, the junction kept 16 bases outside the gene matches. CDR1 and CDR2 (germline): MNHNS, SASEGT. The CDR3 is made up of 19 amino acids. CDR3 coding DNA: TGTGCCAGCAGTGAATTTAGGGGACTAGCGGGAGCCCAAAGGGGGGAGCAGTACTTC. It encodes CASSEFRGLAGAQRGEQYF.

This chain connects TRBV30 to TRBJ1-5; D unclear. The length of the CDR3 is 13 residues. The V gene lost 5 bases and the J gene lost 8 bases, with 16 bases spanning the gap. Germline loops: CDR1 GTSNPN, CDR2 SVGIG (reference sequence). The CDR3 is CAWETLIGEPQHF. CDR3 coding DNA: TGTGCCTGGGAGACATTAATCGGGGAGCCCCAGCATTTT. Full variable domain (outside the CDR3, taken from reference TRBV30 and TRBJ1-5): SQTIHQWPATLVQPVGSPLSLECTVEGTSNPNLYWYRQAAGRGLQLLFYSVGIGQISSEVPQNLSASRPQDRQFILSSKKLLLSDSGFYLCAWETLIGEPQHFGDGTRLSIL.

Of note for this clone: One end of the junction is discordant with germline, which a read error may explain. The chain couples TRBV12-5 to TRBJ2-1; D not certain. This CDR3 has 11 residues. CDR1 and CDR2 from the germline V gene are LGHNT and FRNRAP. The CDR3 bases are TGTGCTAGTGGTTCCTTCAATGAGCAGTTCTTC. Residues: CASGSFNEQFF.

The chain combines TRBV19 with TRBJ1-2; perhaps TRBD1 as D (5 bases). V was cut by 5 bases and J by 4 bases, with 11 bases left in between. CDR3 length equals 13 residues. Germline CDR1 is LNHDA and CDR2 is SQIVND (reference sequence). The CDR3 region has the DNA TGTGCCAGTAGTCCTACAGGAGGCTATGGCTACACCTTC. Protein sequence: CASSPTGGYGYTF.

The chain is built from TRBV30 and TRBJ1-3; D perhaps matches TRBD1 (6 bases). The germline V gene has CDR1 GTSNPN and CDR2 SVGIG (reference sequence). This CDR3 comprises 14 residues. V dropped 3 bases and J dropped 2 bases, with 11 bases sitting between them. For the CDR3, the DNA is TGTGCCTGGAGAGGGGCAGGGGCTGGAAACACCATATATTTT. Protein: CAWRGAGAGNTIYF.

CDR3 amino acids: CASSLATSGVREDTQYF. CDR3 bases: TGTGCCAGCAGTTTGGCGACTAGCGGGGTCCGGGAGGATACGCAGTATTTT. V and J are TRBV28 and TRBJ2-3; 11 nucleotides align to TRBD2. From germline, CDR1 is MDHEN and CDR2 SYDVKM. CDR3 length equals 17 residues. Losses at the gene ends were 3 bases for V and 6 bases for J; bases not matched to a gene: 11.

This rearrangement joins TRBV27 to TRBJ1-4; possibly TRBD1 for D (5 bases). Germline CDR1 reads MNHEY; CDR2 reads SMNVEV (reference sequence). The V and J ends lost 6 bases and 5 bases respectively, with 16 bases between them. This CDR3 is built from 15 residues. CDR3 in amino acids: CASRREGLRNEKLFF. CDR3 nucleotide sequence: TGTGCCAGCAGACGGGAGGGACTACGAAATGAAAAACTGTTTTTT.

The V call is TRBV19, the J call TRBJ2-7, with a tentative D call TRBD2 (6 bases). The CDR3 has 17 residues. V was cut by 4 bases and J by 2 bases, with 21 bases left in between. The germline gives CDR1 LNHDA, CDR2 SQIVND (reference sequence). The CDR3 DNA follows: TGTGCCAGTAGTACTGCCCGTTCCGGGACTGAAACCTACGAGCAGTACTTC. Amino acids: CASSTARSGTETYEQYF.

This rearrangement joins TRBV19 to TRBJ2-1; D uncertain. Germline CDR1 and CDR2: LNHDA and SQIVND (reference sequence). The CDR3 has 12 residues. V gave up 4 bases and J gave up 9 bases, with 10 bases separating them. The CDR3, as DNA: TGTGCCAGTAGTAGCCCCCCGGGTGAGCAGTTCTTC. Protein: CASSSPPGEQFF. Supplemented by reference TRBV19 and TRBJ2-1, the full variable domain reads DGGITQSPKYLFRKEGQNVTLSCEQNLNHDAMYWYRQDPGQGLRLIYYSQIVNDFQKGDIAEGYSVSREKKESFPLTVTSAQKNPTAFYLCASSSPPGEQFFGPGTRLTVL.

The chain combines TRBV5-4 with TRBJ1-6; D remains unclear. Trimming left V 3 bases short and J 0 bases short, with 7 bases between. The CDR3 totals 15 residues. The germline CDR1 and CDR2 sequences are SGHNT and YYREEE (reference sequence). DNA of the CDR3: TGTGCCAGCAGCTCTCAGAGCTCCTATAATTCACCCCTCCACTTT. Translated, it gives CASSSQSSYNSPLHF.

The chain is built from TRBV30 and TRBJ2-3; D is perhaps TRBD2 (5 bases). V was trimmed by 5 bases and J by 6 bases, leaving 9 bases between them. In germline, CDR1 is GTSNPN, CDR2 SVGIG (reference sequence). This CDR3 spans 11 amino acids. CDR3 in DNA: TGTGCCTGGGGCCCTAGCGATACGCAGTATTTT. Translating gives CAWGPSDTQYF.

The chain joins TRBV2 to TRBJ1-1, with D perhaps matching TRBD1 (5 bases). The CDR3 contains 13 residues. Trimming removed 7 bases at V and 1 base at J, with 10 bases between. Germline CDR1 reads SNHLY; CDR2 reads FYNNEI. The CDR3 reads CASTGTGNTEAFF. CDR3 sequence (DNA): TGTGCCAGCACCGGGACGGGGAACACTGAAGCTTTCTTT.

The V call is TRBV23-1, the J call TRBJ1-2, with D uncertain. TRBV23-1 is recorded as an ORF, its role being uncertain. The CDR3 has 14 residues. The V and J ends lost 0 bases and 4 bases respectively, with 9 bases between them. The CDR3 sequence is CASSQSDLFYGYTF. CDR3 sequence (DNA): TGCGCCAGCAGTCAATCGGACCTTTTCTATGGCTACACCTTC.

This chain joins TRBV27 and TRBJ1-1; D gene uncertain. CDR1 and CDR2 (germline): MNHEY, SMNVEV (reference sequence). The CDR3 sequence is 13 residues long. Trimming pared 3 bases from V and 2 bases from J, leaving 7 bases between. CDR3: CASSFLPNTEAFF. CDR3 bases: TGTGCCAGCAGTTTTCTCCCCAACACTGAAGCTTTCTTT.